This T cell receptor (beta chain) derives from a study of T cell responses to AZD1222 COVID-19 vaccine. The data were produced by immunoSEQ multiplex PCR, yet TCRdb's version contains in-frame clones alone and is incomplete. The sample has 150,000 to 200,000 clones, about 92% seen once; the top ten hold approximately 1%. V shed 6 bases and J shed 2 bases, with 22 bases lying between them. The CDR3 runs to 18 residues. CDR1 is SGHAT and CDR2 is FQNNGV in the germline V gene. The sequence was obtained from an adult in good health. The chain is built from TRBV11-2 and TRBJ2-2; weak D call: TRBD1 (6 bases). The starting material was peripheral blood, obtained on day 0 of AZD1222 vaccination. In DNA form, the CDR3 reads TGTGCCAGCAGGACAGGTGGGTGGTACACCCTTAACACCGGGGAGCTGTTTTTT. It yields the protein CASRTGGWYTLNTGELFF.